The sequence of this TCR beta chain was determined in a study of glioma-infiltrating T cells after dendritic cell vaccination. The CDR3 sequence is 13 residues long. Germline loops: CDR1 MNHNY, CDR2 SVGAGI (reference sequence). V was pared by 7 bases and J by 5 bases, with 6 bases of the junction left unmatched. Time point denoted: after dendritic cell vaccination, including at tumor progression/relapse. Libraries were prepared by immunoSEQ multiplex PCR; TCRdb keeps only in-frame clonotypes and omits some of them. The data contain roughly 62,000 clones, approximately 80% of them singletons. The V call is TRBV6-6, the J call TRBJ2-5, with 8 positions matching TRBD2. The receptor's source is a human donor with glioblastoma. The specimen was blood, collected after dendritic cell vaccination. This chain's CDR3 is CASNIAGMETQYF. The CDR3 DNA follows: TGTGCCAGCAATATAGCGGGAATGGAGACCCAGTACTTC.